Listed here are 6 T cell receptor beta chains from one sample, sequenced in a study of CD8+CD57+ T cells in acquired aplastic anemia. Patients picked for sequencing had shown CD8+CD57+ cell expansion detected by flow cytometry. Profiling that covered TCR beta VDJ and CDR3 relied on genomic DNA as its template. TCRdb processed the reads anew with MiXCR; each CDR3 protein has one entry. Of approximately 250,000 distinct CDR3 sequences listed, 82% are singletons. Sequenced: sorted CD4+, CD8+, or CD8+CD57+ T cells (not recorded which) from PBMCs. These receptors were collected from a human donor with aplastic anemia.

This rearrangement joins TRBV7-3 to TRBJ1-2; TRBD1 might be the D (5 bases). The CDR3 totals 14 residues. Trimming cost V 8 bases and J 12 bases, with 25 bases left between them. Germline V gene sequence: CDR1 SGHTA, CDR2 FQGTGA. Here the CDR3 DNA reads TGTGCCAGCCACACGGGACCTGGACACCAGCCCCACACCTTC. Translating gives CASHTGPGHQPHTF.

This clonotype showed up just once. Without the conserved terminal phenylalanine or tryptophan, this CDR3 likely stems from a read error. It is unclear where the CDR3 begins or ends on the DNA, so no DNA is shown, and the CDR3 is as TCRdb lists it. The genes are TRBV7-9 and TRBJ2-7; no check of the table's D call, TRBD1, against the DNA was made. The V gene's germline CDR1 is SEHNR and CDR2 FQNEAQ (reference sequence). Termini included, the CDR3 measures 13 amino acids. CDR3 sequence reads: CASSQRGAEQEYA.

A word on this clonotype: A read error is likely, as this CDR3 ends without the conserved phenylalanine or tryptophan. The DNA is omitted, as the CDR3 cannot be located on it reliably, and the CDR3 follows TCRdb's listing. J is TRBJ2-1 and V is TRBV7-9; TRBD1, the table's D call, was not compared with the DNA. The CDR3 length is 13 residues, termini included. Germline V CDR1 and CDR2: SEHNR, FQNEAQ (reference sequence). The CDR3 protein is CASSDGGIHLEFT.

V usage is TRBV24-1 and J usage is TRBJ1-2; no reliable D call. The CDR3 sequence is 12 residues long. Germline assignment: CDR1 KGHDR and CDR2 SFDVKD. Trimming shortened V by 9 bases and J by 6 bases, and 13 bases separated the two germline ends. The CDR3 nucleotides read TGTGCCACCCAAGGACCGGAAAATGGCTACACCTTC. Protein product: CATQGPENGYTF.

As to this clonotype: The junction departs from the called germline gene at one end, perhaps through a read error. This chain joins TRBV7-3 and TRBJ1-6; D is uncertain. In germline, CDR1 is SGHTA, CDR2 FQGTGA. There are 16 residues in the CDR3. The CDR3 DNA reads TGTGCCAGCAGCTCAGAGGAGACCGGGGAAGATACACCGCTCCACTTT. Encoded protein: CASSSEETGEDTPLHF.

Notes on this clonotype: The DNA is omitted, as the CDR3 cannot be located on it reliably, and the CDR3 follows TCRdb's listing. The rearrangement joins TRBV7-9 to TRBJ2-3; no check of the table's D call, TRBD1, against the DNA was made. The CDR3 comprises 14 residues, both ends counted. Looked up from germline, CDR1 is SEHNR and CDR2 is FQNEAQ (reference sequence). This chain's CDR3 is CASSPDARGYTFGF.